Detailed here is one TCR beta chain. Between the trimmed V and J ends, which lost 2 bases and 3 bases, there was a span of 5 bases. Germline CDR1 is ENHRY and CDR2 is SYGVKD. This CDR3 spans 12 amino acids. The entry originates in a study of blood T cell repertoires in COVID-19. Assay: immunoSEQ multiplex PCR; the TCRdb copy retains only in-frame clones and omits some. The sample has about 42,000 clones; approximately 91% are singletons. The receptor was isolated from a human donor in a cohort sampled during active COVID-19. The chain employs TRBV10-3 and TRBJ2-7; D not certain. Sequencing was done on a sample of peripheral blood. The CDR3 sequence is CAISEVNYEQYF. DNA of the CDR3: TGTGCCATCAGTGAGGTCAACTACGAGCAGTACTTC.